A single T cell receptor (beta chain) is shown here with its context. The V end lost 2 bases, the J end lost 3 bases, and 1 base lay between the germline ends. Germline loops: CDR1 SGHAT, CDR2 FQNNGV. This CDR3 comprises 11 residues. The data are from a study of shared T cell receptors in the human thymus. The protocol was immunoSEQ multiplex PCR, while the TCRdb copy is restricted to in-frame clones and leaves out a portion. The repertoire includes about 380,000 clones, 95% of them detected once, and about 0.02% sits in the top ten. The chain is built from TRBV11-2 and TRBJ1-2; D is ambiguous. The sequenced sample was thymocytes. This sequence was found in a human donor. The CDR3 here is CASSLYYGYTF. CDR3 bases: TGTGCCAGCAGCTTATACTATGGCTACACCTTC. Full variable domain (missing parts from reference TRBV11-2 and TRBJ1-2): EAGVAQSPRYKIIEKRQSVAFWCNPISGHATLYWYQQILGQGPKLLIQFQNNGVVDDSQLPKDRFSAERLKGVDSTLKIQPAKLEDSAVYLCASSLYYGYTFGSGTRLTVV.